These T cell receptor beta chains were read from a single sample in a study of T-cell memory formation after mild COVID-19. One entry per CDR3 protein results from TCRdb running MiXCR on the 5' RACE reads. Among approximately 490,000 distinct CDR3 sequences, about a fifth were seen once, and the ten largest hold under 15%. The sequencing sample was made of PBMCs or a T cell subset sorted from them (not recorded which). These TCRs come from an adult woman who had mild COVID-19 (a few samples of this study predate the infection). Cell type and time point are not known. Each CDR3 is given with its conserved first and last residue. The D gene is left open where the match is weak. Part of the rows lack a size; the others show once, few, many or a class for expanded clones.

>NA|TRBJ2-1|TRBV7-8|NA
TGTGCCAGCAGGTTCTCGAGTGTCGGACGGAGAAAAGTCCAGTGGTTCTTC
CASRFSSVGRRKVQWFF
>NA|TRBJ1-5|TRBV19|NA
TGTGCCAGTAGTATAGGTAGGGTAACGGGCAATCAGCCCCAGCATTTT
CASSIGRVTGNQPQHF
>NA|TRBJ1-2|TRBV28|TRBD1
TGTGCCAGCAGTTTTGTACAGGGGCTTTATGGCTACACCTTC
CASSFVQGLYGYTF
>NA|TRBJ2-2|TRBV2|NA
TGTGCCAGCAGTACTACAGGGCAGAGCACCGGGGAGCTGTTTTTT
CASSTTGQSTGELFF
>few|TRBJ2-7|TRBV5-1|TRBD1
TGCGCCAGCAGCTTGCTTCCCTCGGCAGGGGGAAACTACGAGCAGTACTTC
CASSLLPSAGGNYEQYF
>few|TRBJ2-5|TRBV12-3/TRBV12-4|TRBD1
TGTGCCAGCAGCTCGACAGGGGGCGCCCCGACGGCTGGCGAGACCCAGTACTTC
CASSSTGGAPTAGETQYF
>few|TRBJ2-3|TRBV6-5|NA
TGTGCCAGCACTAAGTATGGCACAGATACGCAGTATTTT
CASTKYGTDTQYF
>NA|TRBJ2-5|TRBV11-2|TRBD2
TGTGCCAGCAGCTCGACCGGGAGGGGAAAAGAGACCCAGTACTTC
CASSSTGRGKETQYF
>few|TRBJ2-5|TRBV29-1|NA
TGCAGCGTTGAAGATCCTCCCTCGGCAGGGCTGGAGACCCAGTACTTC
CSVEDPPSAGLETQYF
>NA|TRBJ2-2|TRBV12-3/TRBV12-4|NA
TGTGCCAGCAGTTTTGCTGCAGCGAACACCGGGGAGCTGTTTTTT
CASSFAAANTGELFF
>few|TRBJ2-3|TRBV24-1|NA
TGTGCCACCAGTGATTTCGATCAGGGGATCACAGATACGCAGTATTTT
CATSDFDQGITDTQYF
>few|TRBJ2-1|TRBV6-2/TRBV6-3|TRBD2
TGTGCCAGCAGTTCATTGGGACTAGCGGGCAATGAGCAGTTCTTC
CASSSLGLAGNEQFF
>NA|TRBJ2-7|TRBV12-3/TRBV12-4|TRBD2
TGTGCCAGCAGGCAAGGGAGCGGGAATCACTACGAGCAGTACTTC
CASRQGSGNHYEQYF
>NA|TRBJ2-3|TRBV3-1|NA
TGTGCCAGCAGCCTTGGGGGATCCCGCTTGATGAATACGCAGTATTTT
CASSLGGSRLMNTQYF
>few|TRBJ2-1|TRBV5-1|NA
TGCGCCAGCAGCCGGACCGCGGAACCTAGAACGGGAGCTAGAAATGAGCAGTTCTTC
CASSRTAEPRTGARNEQFF
>few|TRBJ2-3|TRBV5-4|NA
TGTGCCAGCAGTCAAAGCGGGACAGGATCTTTTTGGAGCACAGATACGCAGTATTTT
CASSQSGTGSFWSTDTQYF
>NA|TRBJ1-2|TRBV20-1|NA
TGCAGTGCTAGCCGAGGGGCCGAAGGCTACACCTTC
CSASRGAEGYTF
>NA|TRBJ1-1|TRBV18|NA
TGTGCCAGCTCACCGTCGGGAGGAGGGAACACTGAAGCTTTCTTT
CASSPSGGGNTEAFF
>few|TRBJ1-6|TRBV11-2|TRBD1
TGTGCCAGCAGACTTAACAGGGGAGAGTCACCCCTCCACTTT
CASRLNRGESPLHF
>many|TRBJ2-5|TRBV7-9|NA
TGTGCCAGCAGCGGGGAGACCCAGTACTTC
CASSGETQYF
>few|TRBJ2-2|TRBV29-1|TRBD2
TGCAGCGTTGACGGTCGTGCGGGGGGGAACACCGGGGAGCTGTTTTTT
CSVDGRAGGNTGELFF
>few|TRBJ2-5|TRBV7-8|TRBD2
TGTGCCAGCAGCTCTAGCGGGAGTCGGGAGACCCAGTACTTC
CASSSSGSRETQYF
>many|TRBJ1-1|TRBV12-3/TRBV12-4|TRBD1
TGTGCCAGCAAACCGACAGGGATGAACACTGAAGCTTTCTTT
CASKPTGMNTEAFF
>NA|TRBJ2-7|TRBV27|TRBD2
TGTGCCAGCAGTCGCCCGGGGGAGGGATTCTACGAGCAGTACTTC
CASSRPGEGFYEQYF
>NA|TRBJ2-3|TRBV6-5|TRBD1
TGTGCCAGCAGTTACGACAGGGTTCGGGATACGCAGTATTTT
CASSYDRVRDTQYF
>NA|TRBJ2-1|TRBV7-2|TRBD2
TGTGCCAGCAGCATGACTAGCAGTGATGAGCAGTTCTTC
CASSMTSSDEQFF
>NA|TRBJ1-6|TRBV12-3/TRBV12-4|TRBD1
TGTACCAGCAGTCCCGGACAGGAGACTTCACCCCTCCACTTT
CTSSPGQETSPLHF
>few|TRBJ2-6|TRBV5-6|NA
TGTGCCAGCAGCTTGAAGAATTCTGGGGCCAACGTCCTGACTTTC
CASSLKNSGANVLTF
>few|TRBJ2-1|TRBV7-2|NA
TGTGCCAGCAGCTTAGAAAGTAACTACTACAATGAGCAGTTCTTC
CASSLESNYYNEQFF
>NA|TRBJ1-5|TRBV6-5|NA
TGTGCCAGCAGTTACTCGAGAGGACAGCCCCAGCATTTT
CASSYSRGQPQHF
>few|TRBJ1-6|TRBV4-1|TRBD1
TGCGCCAGCAGCCTATTAACAGGGGGCATGTCTTCACCCCTCCACTTT
CASSLLTGGMSSPLHF
>few|TRBJ2-1|TRBV7-8|NA
TGTGCCAGCAGCATGGACTATACTGCCTTCAATGAGCAGTTCTTC
CASSMDYTAFNEQFF
>NA|TRBJ2-5|TRBV24-1|TRBD2
TGTGCCACCAGTGATCTGGGGACTAGCGGGATTTCAGAGACCCAGTACTTC
CATSDLGTSGISETQYF
>few|TRBJ2-5|TRBV7-8|TRBD2
TGTGCCAGCAGCTCATCCGGGACTAGCGGCGGGGAGACCCAGTACTTC
CASSSSGTSGGETQYF
>NA|TRBJ2-3|TRBV12-3/TRBV12-4|TRBD1
TGTGCCAGCAGTGGAGAGGGACAGGAGAGCACAGATACGCAGTATTTT
CASSGEGQESTDTQYF
>NA|TRBJ2-2|TRBV2|NA
TGTGCCAGCACACTGGCCGGGGAGCTGTTTTTT
CASTLAGELFF
>NA|TRBJ2-1|TRBV12-3/TRBV12-4|TRBD2
TGTGCCAGCAGAAGAGGTAGACTAGCGGGTGACAATGAGCAGTTCTTC
CASRRGRLAGDNEQFF
>few|TRBJ1-2|TRBV6-1|NA
TGTGCCAGCAGTGAAGCCACCGCGTGGAAGCACTATGGCTACACCTTC
CASSEATAWKHYGYTF
>NA|TRBJ2-1|TRBV7-6|NA
TGTGCCAGCAGCTTATTGGTGGGGAGCTCCTACAATGAGCAGTTCTTC
CASSLLVGSSYNEQFF
>few|TRBJ2-3|TRBV7-3|TRBD1
TGTGCCAGCAGTCGATGGGGACAGGGGGCAACAGATACGCAGTATTTT
CASSRWGQGATDTQYF
>few|TRBJ2-1|TRBV18|NA
TGTGCCAGCTCACCACCCAGCGCCCGTCACAATGAGCAGTTCTTC
CASSPPSARHNEQFF
>once|TRBJ2-6|TRBV2|TRBD1
TGTGCCAGCCTCAGGGGGACCAGCTCTGGGGCCAACGTCCTGACTTTC
CASLRGTSSGANVLTF
>NA|TRBJ1-1|TRBV29-1|TRBD1
TGCACTGTAGTGACAGGGGGTACTGAAGCTTTCTTT
CTVVTGGTEAFF
>few|TRBJ2-3|TRBV5-5|NA
TGTGCCAGCGGCTTAGGGGTCGGAGGGAGAGATACGCAGTATTTT
CASGLGVGGRDTQYF
>many|TRBJ2-7|TRBV24-1|NA
TGTGCCACCAGTAAGGGGCTTCCCTACGAGCAGTACTTC
CATSKGLPYEQYF
>few|TRBJ2-3|TRBV23-1|NA
TGCGCCAGCAGTCAATCCGGCGGGGCAGGGTCTCTTTTCGGCACAGATACGCAGTATTTT
CASSQSGGAGSLFGTDTQYF
>NA|TRBJ1-5|TRBV12-3/TRBV12-4|NA
TGTGCCAGCAGTTACGACAGGCATAGCAATCAGCCCCAGCATTTT
CASSYDRHSNQPQHF
>NA|TRBJ2-1|TRBV4-3|NA
TGCGCCAGCAGCCAAGCCATCGGGCAGTACAATGAGCAGTTCTTC
CASSQAIGQYNEQFF
>NA|TRBJ2-1|TRBV24-1|TRBD1
TGTGCCACCAGTGATTTTCAGGGACAGGCCGAAAGGTGTTACAATGAGCAGTTCTTC
CATSDFQGQAERCYNEQFF
>NA|TRBJ2-5|TRBV15|NA
TGTGCCACTTTGACAGGCCGGAAGGGTACAGTGACCCAGTACTTC
CATLTGRKGTVTQYF
>few|TRBJ2-7|TRBV7-8|TRBD2
TGTGCCAGCAGTTGGGGGGGAAGCTCCTACGAGCAGTACTTC
CASSWGGSSYEQYF
>few|TRBJ1-5|TRBV7-8|NA
TGTGCCAGCAGCTTAGGGGCAGGGAATCAGCCCCAGCATTTT
CASSLGAGNQPQHF
>few|TRBJ1-1|TRBV6-5|NA
TGTGCCAGCCACGGGGTCGGGACTGAAGCTTTCTTT
CASHGVGTEAFF
>few|TRBJ1-5|TRBV7-9|NA
TGTGCCAGCAGCTGGGGACAAAGCAATCAGCCCCAGCATTTT
CASSWGQSNQPQHF
>NA|TRBJ2-5|TRBV30|NA
TGTGCCTGGGCCCAGGGCTTATTGGAGACCCAGTACTTC
CAWAQGLLETQYF
>few|TRBJ2-3|TRBV7-9|NA
TGTGCCAGCAGCTTAGTTACTAGTACCACAGATACGCAGTATTTT
CASSLVTSTTDTQYF
>NA|TRBJ1-4|TRBV25-1|TRBD1
TGTGCCAGCAGTGAATGGACAGGGGGGCGGAAACTGTTTTTT
CASSEWTGGRKLFF
>many|TRBJ2-5|TRBV12-3/TRBV12-4|TRBD2
TGTGCCAGCAGTTTATACGGCGCGGGAGCGCCCGGGGAGACCCAGTACTTC
CASSLYGAGAPGETQYF
>few|TRBJ1-1|TRBV7-8|TRBD1
TGTGCCAGCAGCTTAGAGACAGGGGTGAACACTGAAGCTTTCTTT
CASSLETGVNTEAFF